Many counts were recorded for the clone carrying this T cell receptor (beta chain). What it binds is not known. Every TCR cDNA molecule carried a tag that served as a unique molecular identifier. TCRdb processed the 5' RACE reads anew with MiXCR; each CDR3 protein has one entry. The sample lists some 64,000 distinct CDR3 sequences; around 8.4% were seen once. This sample was included in a study of spatial heterogeneity in lung cancer. Findings and limits, study-wide: Follow-up blood showed ubiquitous expanded tumor TCRs less than blood at resection did.

V gave up 0 bases and J gave up 5 bases; unmatched junction bases: 7. The CDR3 totals 16 residues. Germline lookup yields CDR1 SGHKS and CDR2 YYEKEE (reference sequence). Time point given: sample taken at primary tumor resection. Whole RNA from tumor, nontumor lung or frozen PBMC was sequenced unsorted. This specimen consisted of PBMCs, obtained at surgery. This receptor was identified in a female donor with early-stage non-small cell lung cancer. The chain carries TRBV5-5 and TRBJ2-2; 7 positions match TRBD1. The DNA for the CDR3 is TGTGCCAGCAGCTTGGGACAGGGCAAGATGACCGGGGAGCTGTTTTTT. Translation gives CASSLGQGKMTGELFF. Variable domain in full (rest from reference TRBV5-5 and TRBJ2-2): DAGVTQSPTHLIKTRGQQVTLRCSPISGHKSVSWYQQVLGQGPQFIFQYYEKEERGRGNFPDRFSARQFPNYSSELNVNALLLGDSALYLCASSLGQGKMTGELFFGEGSRLTVL.